This T cell receptor (beta chain) emerged from a study of control samples from healthy donors and cancer patients. This clone has just one count. The CDR3 extends over 14 amino acids. Trimming removed 5 bases from V and 8 bases from J, with 18 bases in between. From germline, CDR1 is SGHAT and CDR2 FQNNGV. Assay: immunoSEQ multiplex PCR; the TCRdb copy retains only in-frame clones and omits some. Among 120,000 to 150,000 clones listed, 91% were seen once. The chain is built from TRBV11-2 and TRBJ1-2; D call uncertain. The receptor's source is a man aged 25-40 years in good health. The sequenced sample was blood. The CDR3 reads CASSPTLGYLGYTF. The CDR3 nucleotides read TGTGCCAGCAGCCCTACGTTGGGATACTTAGGCTACACCTTC.